The source of this TCR beta chain is a study of shared clonotypes between healthy human individuals. Background on the study: A couple of women and a few men aged 18 to 49 served as donors. The study used three CD4 naive, three CD4 memory, two CD8 naive and one CD8 memory plate per donor.

Study-wide results and caveats: Estimated richness values were generally larger in naive subsets than in memory subsets.

Genomic DNA of each subset was evenly split across several immunoSEQ plates. TCRdb keeps only in-frame clones here, not all; method: immunoSEQ multiplex PCR. The sample carries about 800,000 clones, approximately 97% recorded once. Trimming removed 8 bases from V and 2 bases from J; junction bases left unmatched: 6. The germline gives CDR1 SNHLY, CDR2 FYNNEI. The length of the CDR3 is 13 residues. Naivety among CD8 cells was defined by CD45RO negativity and positive CCR7 selection, thereby excluding terminally differentiated effector memory CD45RA+ cells. Concerning this clone: Its matching antigen is unknown.

This chain connects TRBV2 to TRBJ2-7; 7 bases align to TRBD2. The sample consisted of naive CD8+ T cells sorted from blood. This clonotype was obtained from a man in his thirties or forties in good health. The CDR3 coding sequence is TGTGCCAGCGGACTAGGGACGACCTACGAGCAGTACTTC. This sequence encodes CASGLGTTYEQYF.